This section outlines one T cell receptor beta chain sequence together with its context. Antigen specificity is unknown. Assay used: immunoSEQ multiplex PCR; TCRdb lists only in-frame clones, some missing. The table includes about 40,000 clones, roughly 88% detected once. This CDR3 contains 15 residues. V was pared by 6 bases and J by 5 bases, with 10 bases of the junction left unmatched. The germline gives CDR1 SGHRS, CDR2 YFSETQ. This record belongs to a study of T cells in narcolepsy. Overall study findings and caveats: Autoreactive clone sequences were missing from some blood memory CD4+ repertoires.

The chain links TRBV5-1 to TRBJ2-5; TRBD2 matches 10 bases. Specimen: CD45RA- memory CD4+ T cells from PBMCs. The receptor was derived from a human donor with narcolepsy. The CDR3 protein is CASTASGGLGETQYF. Here the CDR3 DNA reads TGCGCCAGCACTGCTAGCGGGGGCCTAGGGGAGACCCAGTACTTC.